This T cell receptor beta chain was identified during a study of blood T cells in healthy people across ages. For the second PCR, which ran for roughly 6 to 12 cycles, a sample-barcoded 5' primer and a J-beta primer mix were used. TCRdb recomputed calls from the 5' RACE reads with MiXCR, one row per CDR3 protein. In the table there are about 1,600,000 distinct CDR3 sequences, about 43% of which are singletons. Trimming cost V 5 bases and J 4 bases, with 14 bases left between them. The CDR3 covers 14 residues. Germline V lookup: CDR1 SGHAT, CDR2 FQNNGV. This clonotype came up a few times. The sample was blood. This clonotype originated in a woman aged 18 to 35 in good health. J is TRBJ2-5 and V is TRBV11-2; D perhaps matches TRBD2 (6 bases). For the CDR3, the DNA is TGTGCCAGCAGCCCACAACTAGCAGGAGAGACCCAGTACTTC. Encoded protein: CASSPQLAGETQYF.